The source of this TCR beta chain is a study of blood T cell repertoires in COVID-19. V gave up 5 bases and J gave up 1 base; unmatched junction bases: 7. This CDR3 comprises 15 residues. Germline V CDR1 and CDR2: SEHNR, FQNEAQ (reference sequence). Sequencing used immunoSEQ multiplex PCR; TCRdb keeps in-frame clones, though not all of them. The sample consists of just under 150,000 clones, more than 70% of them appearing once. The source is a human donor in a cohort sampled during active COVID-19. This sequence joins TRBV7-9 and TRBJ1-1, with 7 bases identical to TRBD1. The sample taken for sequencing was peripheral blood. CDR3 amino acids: CASSPLDRRNTEAFF. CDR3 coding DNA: TGTGCCAGCAGCCCCCTGGACAGGAGGAACACTGAAGCTTTCTTT.